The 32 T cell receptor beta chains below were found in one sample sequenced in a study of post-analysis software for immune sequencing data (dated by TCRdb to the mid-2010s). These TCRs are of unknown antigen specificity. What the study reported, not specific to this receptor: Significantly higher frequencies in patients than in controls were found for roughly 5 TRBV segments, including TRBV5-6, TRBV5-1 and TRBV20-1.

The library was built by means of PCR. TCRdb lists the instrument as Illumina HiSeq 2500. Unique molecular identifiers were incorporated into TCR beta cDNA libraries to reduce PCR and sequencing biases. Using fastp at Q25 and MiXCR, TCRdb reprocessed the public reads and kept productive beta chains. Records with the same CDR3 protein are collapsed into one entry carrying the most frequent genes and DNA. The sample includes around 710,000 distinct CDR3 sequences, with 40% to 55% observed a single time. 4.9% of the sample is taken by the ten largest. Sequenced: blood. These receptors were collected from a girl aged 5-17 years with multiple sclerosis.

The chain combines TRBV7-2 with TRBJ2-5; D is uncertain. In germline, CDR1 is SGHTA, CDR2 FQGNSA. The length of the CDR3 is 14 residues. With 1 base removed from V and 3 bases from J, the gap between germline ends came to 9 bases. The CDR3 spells CASSLGFFEETQYF. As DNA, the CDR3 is TGTGCCAGCAGCTTAGGTTTTTTCGAAGAGACCCAGTACTTC.

The CDR3 spells CASSEYVPRAGLEGTQYF. The CDR3 bases are TGTGCCAGCAGTGAATATGTCCCGCGGGCCGGACTCGAAGGGACCCAGTACTTC. The chain recombines TRBV25-1 with TRBJ2-5; TRBD2 might be the D (5 bases). Trimming stripped 0 bases from V and 7 bases from J, with 24 bases between. This CDR3 region has 18 residues. The germline CDR1 and CDR2 sequences are MGHDK and SYGVNS.

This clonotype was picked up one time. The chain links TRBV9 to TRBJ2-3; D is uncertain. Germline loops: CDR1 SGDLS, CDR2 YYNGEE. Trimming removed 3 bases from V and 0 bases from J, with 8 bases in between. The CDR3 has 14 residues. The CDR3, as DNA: TGTGCCAGCAGCGCCCTCACCAGCACAGATACGCAGTATTTT. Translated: CASSALTSTDTQYF.

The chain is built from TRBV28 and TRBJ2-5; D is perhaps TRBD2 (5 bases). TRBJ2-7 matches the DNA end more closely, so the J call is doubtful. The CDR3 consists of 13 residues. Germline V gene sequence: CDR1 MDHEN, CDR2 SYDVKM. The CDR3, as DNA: TGTGCCAGCAGTTTGGAGGTTACGGGCGAGCAGTACTTC. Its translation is CASSLEVTGEQYF.

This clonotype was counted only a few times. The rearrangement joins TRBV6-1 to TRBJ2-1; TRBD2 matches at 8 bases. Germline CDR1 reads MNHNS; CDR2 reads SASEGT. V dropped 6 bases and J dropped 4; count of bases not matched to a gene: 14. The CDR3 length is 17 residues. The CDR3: CASSLRPAGVGYNEQFF. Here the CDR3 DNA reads TGTGCCAGCAGCCTCCGCCCAGCGGGAGTTGGTTACAATGAGCAGTTCTTC.

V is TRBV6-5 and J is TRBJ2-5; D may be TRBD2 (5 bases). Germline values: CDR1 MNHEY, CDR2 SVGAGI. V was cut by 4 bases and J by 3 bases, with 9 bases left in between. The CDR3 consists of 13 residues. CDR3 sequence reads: CASSSLREETQYF. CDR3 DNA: TGTGCCAGCAGTTCCCTGAGGGAAGAGACCCAGTACTTC.

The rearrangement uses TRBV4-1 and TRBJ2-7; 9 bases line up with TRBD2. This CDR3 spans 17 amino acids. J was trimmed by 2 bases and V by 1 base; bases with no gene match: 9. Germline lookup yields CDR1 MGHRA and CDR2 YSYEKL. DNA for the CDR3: TGCGCCAGCAGCCAAGCTCCGAGACTAGCGGCACCCTACGAGCAGTACTTC. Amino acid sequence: CASSQAPRLAAPYEQYF.

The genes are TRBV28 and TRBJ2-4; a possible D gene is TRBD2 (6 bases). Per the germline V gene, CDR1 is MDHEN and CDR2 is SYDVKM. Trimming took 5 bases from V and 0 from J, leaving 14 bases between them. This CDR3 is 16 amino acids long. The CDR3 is CASSGAGGIAKNIQYF. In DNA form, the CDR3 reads TGTGCCAGCAGTGGGGCGGGCGGGATAGCCAAAAACATTCAGTACTTC.

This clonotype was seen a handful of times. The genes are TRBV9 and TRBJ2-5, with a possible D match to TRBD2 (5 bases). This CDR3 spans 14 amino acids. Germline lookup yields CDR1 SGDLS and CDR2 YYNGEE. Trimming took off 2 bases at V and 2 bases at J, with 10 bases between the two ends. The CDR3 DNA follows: TGTGCCAGCAGCGTCTTAGCGTTTCAAGAGACCCAGTACTTC. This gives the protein CASSVLAFQETQYF. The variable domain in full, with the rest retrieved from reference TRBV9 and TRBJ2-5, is DSGVTQTPKHLITATGQRVTLRCSPRSGDLSVYWYQQSLDQGLQFLIQYYNGEERAKGNILERFSAQQFPDLHSELNLSSLELGDSALYFCASSVLAFQETQYFGPGTRLLVL.

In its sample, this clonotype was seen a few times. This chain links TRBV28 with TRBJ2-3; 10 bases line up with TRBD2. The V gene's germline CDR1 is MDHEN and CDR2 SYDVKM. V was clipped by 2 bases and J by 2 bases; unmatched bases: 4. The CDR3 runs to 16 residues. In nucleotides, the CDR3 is TGTGCCAGCAGTTTACCGCTAGCGGGGGACACAGATACGCAGTATTTT. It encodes CASSLPLAGDTDTQYF.

The DNA of the CDR3 is TGTGCCAGCAGCGTTGGGGGGACCGTCTCCTACGAGCAGTACTTC. This gives the protein CASSVGGTVSYEQYF. This sequence joins TRBV9 and TRBJ2-7, with TRBD2 as a possible D gene (6 bases). The CDR3 extends over 15 amino acids. In germline, CDR1 is SGDLS, CDR2 YYNGEE. Trimming left V 2 bases short and J 0 bases short, with 12 bases between.

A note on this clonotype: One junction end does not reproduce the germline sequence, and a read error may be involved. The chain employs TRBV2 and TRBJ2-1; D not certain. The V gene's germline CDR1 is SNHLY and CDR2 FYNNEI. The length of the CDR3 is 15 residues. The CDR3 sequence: CAGSEPSSSYNEQFF. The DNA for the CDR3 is TGTGCCGGCAGTGAACCCTCGAGCTCCTACAATGAGCAGTTCTTC.

This CDR3 is CASPKLHRSYEQYF. The CDR3 DNA is TGTGCCAGCCCAAAACTCCACAGAAGCTACGAGCAGTACTTC. The chain links TRBV21-1 to TRBJ2-7. TRBV21-1 is given as a pseudogene. There are 14 residues in the CDR3.

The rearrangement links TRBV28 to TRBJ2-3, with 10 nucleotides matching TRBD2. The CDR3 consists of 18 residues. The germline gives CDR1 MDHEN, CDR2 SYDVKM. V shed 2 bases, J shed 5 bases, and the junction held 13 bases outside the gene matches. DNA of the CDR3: TGTGCCAGCAGTTTACCACGGGAACTAGCGGGAAGTGAAGATACGCAGTATTTT. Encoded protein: CASSLPRELAGSEDTQYF.

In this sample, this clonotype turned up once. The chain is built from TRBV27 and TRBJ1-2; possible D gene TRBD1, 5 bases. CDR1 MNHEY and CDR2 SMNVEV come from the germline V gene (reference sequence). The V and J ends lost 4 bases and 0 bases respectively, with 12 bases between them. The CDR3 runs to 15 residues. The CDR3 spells CASSYIGGTNYGYTF. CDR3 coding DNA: TGTGCCAGCAGTTATATCGGGGGTACTAACTATGGCTACACCTTC.

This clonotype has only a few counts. The CDR3 protein is CASSPTGGKDTQYF. The DNA of the CDR3 is TGTGCCAGCAGCCCAACAGGGGGCAAGGATACGCAGTATTTT. V is TRBV6-4 and J is TRBJ2-3; the match to TRBD1 covers 9 bases. Germline assignment: CDR1 MRHNA and CDR2 SNTAGT. The CDR3 runs 14 residues. The ends lost 6 bases at V and 6 bases at J; junction bases unmatched: 7.

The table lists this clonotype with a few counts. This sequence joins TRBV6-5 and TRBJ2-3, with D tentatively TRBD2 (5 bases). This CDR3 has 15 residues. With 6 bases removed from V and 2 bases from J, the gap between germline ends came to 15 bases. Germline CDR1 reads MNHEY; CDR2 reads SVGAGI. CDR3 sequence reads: CASSPTTFNTDTQYF. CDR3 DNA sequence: TGTGCCAGCAGCCCGACTACCTTCAACACAGATACGCAGTATTTT.

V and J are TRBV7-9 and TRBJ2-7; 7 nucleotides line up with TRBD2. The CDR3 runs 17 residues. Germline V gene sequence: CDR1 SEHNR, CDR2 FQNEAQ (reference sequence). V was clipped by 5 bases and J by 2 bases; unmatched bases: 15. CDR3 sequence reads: CASSLLTGLGSAYEQYF. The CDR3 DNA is TGTGCCAGCAGCCTCCTGACTGGACTAGGATCGGCCTACGAGCAGTACTTC.

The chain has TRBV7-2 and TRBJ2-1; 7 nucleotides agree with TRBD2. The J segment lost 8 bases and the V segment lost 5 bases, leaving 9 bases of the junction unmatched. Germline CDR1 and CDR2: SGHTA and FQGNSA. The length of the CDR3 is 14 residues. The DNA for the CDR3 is TGTGCCAGCAGCACGGGACTAAATTACGATGAGCAGTTCTTC. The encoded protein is CASSTGLNYDEQFF.

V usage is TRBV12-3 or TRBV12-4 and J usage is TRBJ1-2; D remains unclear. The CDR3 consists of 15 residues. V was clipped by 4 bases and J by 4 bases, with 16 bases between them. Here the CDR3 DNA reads TGTGCCAGCAGTTCCCCCCAAGACATCTCCTATGGCTACACCTTC. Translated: CASSSPQDISYGYTF.

The CDR3 coding sequence is TGTGCCATCAGGGGACAGCTCGATGAAAAACTGTTTTTT. Amino acid sequence: CAIRGQLDEKLFF. The V call is TRBV10-3, the J call TRBJ1-4; 7 nucleotides line up with TRBD1. Germline CDR1 reads ENHRY; CDR2 reads SYGVKD. The CDR3 length is 13 residues. With 6 bases clipped from V and 6 bases from J, the junction kept 4 bases outside the gene matches.

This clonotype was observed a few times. The CDR3 DNA follows: TGTGCCAGCAGCTTAGAGGGAGGGGTGGATGAGCAGTTCTTC. Translating it yields CASSLEGGVDEQFF. The genes are TRBV7-2 and TRBJ2-1; TRBD2 agrees at 7 bases. V shed 1 base and J 8 bases; nucleotides not matched to a gene: 5. The germline V gene encodes CDR1 SGHTA and CDR2 FQGNSA. This CDR3 is 14 amino acids long.

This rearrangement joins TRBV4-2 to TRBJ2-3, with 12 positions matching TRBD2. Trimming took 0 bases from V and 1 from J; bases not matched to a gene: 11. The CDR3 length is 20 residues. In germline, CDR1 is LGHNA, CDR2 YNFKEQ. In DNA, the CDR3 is TGTGCCAGCAGCCAAGATTTGACTAGCGGGGGCCTCATGGGCACAGATACGCAGTATTTT. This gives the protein CASSQDLTSGGLMGTDTQYF.

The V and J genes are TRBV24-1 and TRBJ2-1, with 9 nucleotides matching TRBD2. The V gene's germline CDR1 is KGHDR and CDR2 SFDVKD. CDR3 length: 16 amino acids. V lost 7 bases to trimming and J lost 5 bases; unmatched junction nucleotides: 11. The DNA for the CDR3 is TGTGCCACCAGCCTAGCGGGGATGAGTGTCCACAATGAGCAGTTCTTC. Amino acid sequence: CATSLAGMSVHNEQFF.

CDR3 in amino acids: CASSESPFTEAFF. The CDR3 nucleotides are TGCGCCAGCAGTGAGAGTCCGTTCACTGAAGCTTTCTTT. This sequence joins TRBV10-2 and TRBJ1-1; no clear D gene. V gave up 2 bases and J gave up 4 bases, with 8 bases separating them. This CDR3 has 13 amino acids. Germline V gene sequence: CDR1 WSHSY, CDR2 SAAADI.

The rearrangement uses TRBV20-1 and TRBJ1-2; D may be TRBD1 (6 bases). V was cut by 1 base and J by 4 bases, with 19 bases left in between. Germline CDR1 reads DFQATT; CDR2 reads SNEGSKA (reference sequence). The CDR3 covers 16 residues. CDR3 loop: CSARGPVRQALYGYTF. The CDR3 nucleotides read TGCAGTGCTAGAGGCCCAGTTCGACAGGCGCTCTATGGCTACACCTTC.

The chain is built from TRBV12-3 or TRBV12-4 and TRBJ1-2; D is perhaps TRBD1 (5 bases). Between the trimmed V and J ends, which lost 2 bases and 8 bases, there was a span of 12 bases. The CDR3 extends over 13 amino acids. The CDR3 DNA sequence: TGTGCCAGCAGTTTACGGACATCGCGGGGCTACACCTTC. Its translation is CASSLRTSRGYTF.

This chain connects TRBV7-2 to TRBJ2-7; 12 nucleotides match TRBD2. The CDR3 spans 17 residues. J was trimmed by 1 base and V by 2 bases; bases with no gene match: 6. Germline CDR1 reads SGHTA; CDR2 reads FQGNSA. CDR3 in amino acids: CASSLLLAGGRSYEQYF. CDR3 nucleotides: TGTGCCAGCAGCTTATTGCTAGCGGGAGGGCGGTCCTACGAGCAGTACTTC.

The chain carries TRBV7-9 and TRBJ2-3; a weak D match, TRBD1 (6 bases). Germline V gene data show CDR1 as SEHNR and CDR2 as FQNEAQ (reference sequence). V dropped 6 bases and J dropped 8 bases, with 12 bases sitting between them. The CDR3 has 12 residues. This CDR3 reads CASRSGVSTQYF. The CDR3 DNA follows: TGTGCCAGCAGATCAGGGGTTTCTACGCAGTATTTT.

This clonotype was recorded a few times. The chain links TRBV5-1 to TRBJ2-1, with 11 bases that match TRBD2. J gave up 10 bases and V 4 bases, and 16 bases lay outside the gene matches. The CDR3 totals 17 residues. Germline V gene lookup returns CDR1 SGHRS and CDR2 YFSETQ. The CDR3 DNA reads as TGCGCCAGCAGCGCAACGACTAGCGGGAAGACCGGGGGAGAGCAGTTCTTC. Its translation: CASSATTSGKTGGEQFF.

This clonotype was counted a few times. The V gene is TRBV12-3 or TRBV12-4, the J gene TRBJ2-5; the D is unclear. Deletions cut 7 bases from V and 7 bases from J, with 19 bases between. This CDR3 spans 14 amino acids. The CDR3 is CASTQELATTTQYF. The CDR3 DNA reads TGTGCCAGCACCCAGGAGCTGGCTACGACGACCCAGTACTTC.

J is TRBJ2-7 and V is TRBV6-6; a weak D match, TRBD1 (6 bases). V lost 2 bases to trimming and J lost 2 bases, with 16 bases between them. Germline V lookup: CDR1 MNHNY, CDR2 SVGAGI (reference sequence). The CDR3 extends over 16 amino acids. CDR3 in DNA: TGTGCCAGCAGTTACCCCTGGGCAGGGGCTCCCTACGAGCAGTACTTC. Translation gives CASSYPWAGAPYEQYF.